A single sample is the source of the 13 T cell receptor beta chains below, sequenced in a study of blood T cells in healthy people across ages. A second PCR, run for 7 to 11 cycles, used a sample-barcoded 5' primer plus a J-beta primer mix. In TCRdb, the 5' RACE reads were re-called with MiXCR into one record per CDR3 protein. The sample records around 900,000 distinct CDR3 sequences, more than 25% being singletons. The source material was blood. The origin of the receptors is a woman of 80 years or more in good health.

This chain uses TRBV14 with TRBJ2-4; D call uncertain. The end of the DNA is better explained by TRBJ2-7, so the J call may be wrong. Germline V gene lookup returns CDR1 SGHDN and CDR2 FVKESK. There are 15 residues in the CDR3. The CDR3 DNA reads as TGTGCCAGCAGCCAATACGCAGGTCCCACCAACGAGCAGTACTTC. Protein sequence: CASSQYAGPTNEQYF.

The chain has TRBV7-9 and TRBJ2-7; 11 bases agree with TRBD1. Germline V gene lookup returns CDR1 SEHNR and CDR2 FQNEAQ (reference sequence). The J segment lost 4 bases and the V segment lost 1 base, leaving 9 bases of the junction unmatched. The CDR3 is made up of 17 amino acids. The DNA of the CDR3 is TGTGCCAGCAGCTTAGACCTCGGGACAGGGGGAAGTTACGAGCAGTACTTC. Translation gives CASSLDLGTGGSYEQYF.

This clonotype was observed many times. The chain carries TRBV20-1 and TRBJ1-5; D perhaps matches TRBD1 (5 bases). CDR1 and CDR2 from the germline V gene are DFQATT and SNEGSKA (reference sequence). CDR3 length: 12 residues. V was trimmed by 3 bases and J by 9 bases, leaving 12 bases between them. CDR3 nucleotides: TGCAGTGCTAGGGACACACAAAGGCCCCAGCATTTT. It specifies CSARDTQRPQHF.

On this clonotype: A read error is possible here, since a much larger clone lies one base away. V gene TRBV6-2 or TRBV6-3 combines with J gene TRBJ2-5, with a possible D match to TRBD2 (6 bases). The V gene's germline CDR1 is MNHEY and CDR2 SVGEGT. The CDR3 extends over 13 amino acids. As DNA, the CDR3 is TGTACCGCCCAGGCGGGGATCCAAGAGACCCAGTACTTC. Protein: CTAQAGIQETQYF.

This clonotype was detected only a few times. For the CDR3, the DNA is TGTGCCAGCAGTCACGGGGGGGAAGGACAGCCCCAGCATTTT. Protein product: CASSHGGEGQPQHF. The V gene is TRBV27, the J gene TRBJ1-5, with D tentatively TRBD1 (5 bases). The germline V gene encodes CDR1 MNHEY and CDR2 SMNVEV (reference sequence). The CDR3 consists of 14 residues. V lost 5 bases to trimming and J lost 7 bases, with 15 bases between them.

This chain links TRBV12-3 or TRBV12-4 with TRBJ1-2; weak D call: TRBD1 (6 bases). With 4 bases removed from V and 6 bases from J, the gap between germline ends came to 18 bases. This CDR3 is 15 amino acids long. The CDR3 here is CASSSRTGRCHGYTF. As DNA, the CDR3 is TGTGCCAGCAGTTCCCGTACAGGGAGGTGCCATGGCTACACCTTC.

The V gene is TRBV6-1, the J gene TRBJ1-5; D gene unclear. Trimming stripped 6 bases from V and 1 base from J, with 10 bases between. Germline assignment: CDR1 MNHNS and CDR2 SASEGT. The CDR3 extends over 14 amino acids. As DNA, the CDR3 is TGTGCCAGCAGGGAGGTTATAAGCAATCAGCCCCAGCATTTT. Protein product: CASREVISNQPQHF.

This rearrangement joins TRBV7-2 to TRBJ2-6; possible D gene TRBD2, 5 bases. Trimming removed 5 bases from V and 0 bases from J, with 17 bases in between. Germline V lookup: CDR1 SGHTA, CDR2 FQGNSA. This CDR3 comprises 18 residues. CDR3 bases: TGTGCCAGCAGCCAACGACTATGGCCACCCTCTGGGGCCAACGTCCTGACTTTC. Its translation: CASSQRLWPPSGANVLTF.

This clonotype has only a few counts. With a much larger clone just one base away, this may be a read error. The CDR3 DNA is TGTGCCAGCAGTAGACAGCTTCCCTACGAGCAGTTCTTC. Translating it yields CASSRQLPYEQFF. The genes are TRBV27 and TRBJ2-1; maybe TRBD1 (5 bases). Between the trimmed V and J ends, which lost 5 bases and 10 bases, there was a span of 15 bases. Germline CDR1 reads MNHEY; CDR2 reads SMNVEV (reference sequence). This CDR3 spans 13 amino acids.

The V and J genes are TRBV20-1 and TRBJ1-1; perhaps TRBD1 as D (6 bases). CDR1 is DFQATT, CDR2 SNEGSKA, per germline (reference sequence). V lost 3 bases and J 6 bases, leaving 17 bases between the germline ends. The CDR3 is made up of 14 amino acids. The CDR3 DNA is TGCAGTGCTAGGACCCCCAGAGGGGGGCCTGAAGCTTTCTTT. Its protein product is CSARTPRGGPEAFF.

Comments on this clonotype: Germline is not matched at one junction end, which may reflect a read error. The chain joins TRBV12-3 or TRBV12-4 to TRBJ1-1; weak D call: TRBD1 (5 bases). The CDR3 has 15 residues. The chain's CDR3 is CANSFRGGVNTEAFF. In DNA, the CDR3 is TGTGCCAACAGTTTCCGGGGGGGAGTGAACACTGAAGCTTTCTTT.

This chain joins TRBV7-2 and TRBJ1-3; D might be TRBD1 (6 bases). Trimming left V 1 base short and J 3 bases short, with 13 bases between. Per the germline V gene, CDR1 is SGHTA and CDR2 is FQGNSA. The CDR3 is 16 residues long. The CDR3 here is CASSLDGGAGGNTIYF. CDR3 DNA sequence: TGTGCCAGCAGCTTAGACGGGGGGGCTGGTGGAAACACCATATATTTT. Looking up the rest from reference TRBV7-2 and TRBJ1-3 gives the full variable domain: GAGVSQSPSNKVTEKGKDVELRCDPISGHTALYWYRQSLGQGLEFLIYFQGNSAPDKSGLPSDRFSAERTGGSVSTLTIQRTQQEDSAVYLCASSLDGGAGGNTIYFGEGSWLTVV.

There are many counts of this clonotype. V is TRBV6-2 or TRBV6-3 and J is TRBJ2-6; D is undetermined. Germline loops: CDR1 MNHEY, CDR2 SVGEGT. Trimming stripped 4 bases from V and 0 bases from J, with 10 bases between. The CDR3 is 16 residues long. The chain's CDR3 is CASSSVVRSGANVLTF. The CDR3 DNA sequence: TGTGCCAGCAGTTCGGTGGTACGCTCTGGGGCCAACGTCCTGACTTTC.